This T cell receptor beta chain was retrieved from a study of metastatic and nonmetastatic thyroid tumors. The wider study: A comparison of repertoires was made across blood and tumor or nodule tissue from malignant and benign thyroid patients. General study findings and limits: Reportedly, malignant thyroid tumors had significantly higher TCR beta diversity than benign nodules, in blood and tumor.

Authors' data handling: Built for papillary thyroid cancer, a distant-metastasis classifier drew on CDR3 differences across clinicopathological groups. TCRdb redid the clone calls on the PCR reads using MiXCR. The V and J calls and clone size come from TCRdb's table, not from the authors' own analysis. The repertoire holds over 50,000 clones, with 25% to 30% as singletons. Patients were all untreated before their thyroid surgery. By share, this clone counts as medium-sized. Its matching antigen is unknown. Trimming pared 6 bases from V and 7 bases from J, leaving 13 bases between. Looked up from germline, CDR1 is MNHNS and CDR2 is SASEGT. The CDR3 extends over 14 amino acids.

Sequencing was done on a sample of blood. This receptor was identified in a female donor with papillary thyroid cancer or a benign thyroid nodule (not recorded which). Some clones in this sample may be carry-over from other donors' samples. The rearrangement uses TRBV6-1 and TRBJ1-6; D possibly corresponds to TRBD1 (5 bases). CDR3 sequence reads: CASRDRDGNSPLHF. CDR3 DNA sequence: TGTGCCAGCAGGGACCGGGACGGAAATTCACCCCTCCACTTT.